This T cell receptor (beta chain) derives from a study of cytomegalovirus exposure and HLA in healthy donors. Findings of the study overall: Being productive about 90% or about 30% of the time was typical of most TCR beta V segments in an earlier analysis.

Both 60 Vbeta primers and 13 Jbeta primers went into the PCR. Method: immunoSEQ multiplex PCR; TCRdb's copy keeps in-frame clones and lacks some. This table has some 150,000 clones, 65% to 85% appearing once. The CDR3 contains 16 residues. The J segment lost 0 bases and the V segment lost 5 bases, leaving 3 bases of the junction unmatched. Germline loops: CDR1 WSHSY, CDR2 SAAADI. About this clone: No antigen is known for it.

The chain employs TRBV10-2 and TRBJ2-5, with 13 positions matching TRBD2. Sequencing was performed on PBMCs. This sequence originates from a man aged 55 to 70 in good health and CMV-seronegative. The chain's CDR3 is CASSLGLAGDQETQYF. Written as DNA, the CDR3 is TGCGCCAGCAGTCTAGGACTAGCGGGAGACCAAGAGACCCAGTACTTC.